A single sample is the source of the 14 T cell receptor beta chains below, sequenced in a study of CD8 T cell repertoires and HIV-1 epitope variants (dated by TCRdb to 2019 to 2021). Their cognate antigens are unknown. Libraries were constructed by the immunoSEQ multiplex PCR assay. Held by TCRdb, this immuneACCESS table contains in-frame sequences only and omits some clones. Under half of the omission traces to an unresolved V gene where checked; the cause of the rest is unknown. Present in this sample are around 5,700 clones, 50% to 80% of which were seen just once. Less than 50% of the sample comes from the top ten. Sequenced material: cultured CD8+ T cells derived from PBMCs. The origin of the receptors is a male donor with HIV.

CDR3 DNA sequence: TGTGCCAGCAGCAAGACAGGGAGGAATGAAAAACTGTTTTTT. This translates into CASSKTGRNEKLFF. The V gene is TRBV7-9, the J gene TRBJ1-4; 7 bases are a match to TRBD1. V was pared by 5 bases and J by 5 bases, with 5 bases of the junction left unmatched. The CDR3 length is 14 residues. In germline, CDR1 is SEHNR, CDR2 FQNEAQ (reference sequence).

The chain's CDR3 is CASSAGGGTDTQYF. For the CDR3, the DNA is TGCGCCAGCAGTGCGGGGGGGGGCACAGATACGCAGTATTTT. The rearrangement joins TRBV10-2 to TRBJ2-3; 8 positions match TRBD2. CDR3 length: 14 amino acids. Germline lookup yields CDR1 WSHSY and CDR2 SAAADI. Trimming took 4 bases from V and 1 from J; bases not matched to a gene: 1.

This chain connects TRBV4-3 to TRBJ2-3; D gene uncertain. Trimming cost V 1 base and J 2 bases, with 7 bases left between them. CDR1 is LGHNA, CDR2 YSLEER, per germline. The length of the CDR3 is 14 residues. CDR3 sequence (DNA): TGCGCCAGCAGCCAAGCCGGCTTCACAGATACGCAGTATTTT. Its translation: CASSQAGFTDTQYF.

This clone has only one observation. The V call is TRBV27, the J call TRBJ1-2; D is undetermined. Trimming left V 2 bases short and J 0 bases short, with 7 bases between. CDR1 is MNHEY and CDR2 is SMNVEV in the germline V gene (reference sequence). There are 14 residues in the CDR3. DNA for the CDR3: TGTGCCAGCAGTTTACGGGGAGCTAACTATGGCTACACCTTC. Translating gives CASSLRGANYGYTF.

The V and J genes are TRBV15 and TRBJ2-1; D ambiguous. The CDR3 runs to 16 residues. Germline V gene lookup returns CDR1 LNHNV and CDR2 YYDKDF (reference sequence). With 0 bases removed from V and 0 bases from J, the gap between germline ends came to 9 bases. Here the CDR3 DNA reads TGTGCCACCAGCAGAGATCAATCGAGCTCCTACAATGAGCAGTTCTTC. It codes for CATSRDQSSSYNEQFF.

The gene calls are TRBV9 and TRBJ1-5; tentative D call: TRBD1 (5 bases). Looked up from germline, CDR1 is SGDLS and CDR2 is YYNGEE. Trimming shortened V by 3 bases and J by 6 bases, and 16 bases separated the two germline ends. The CDR3 length is 15 residues. As DNA, the CDR3 is TGTGCCAGCAGCGAGGGACTCGGGGGGAGTCAGCCCCAGCATTTT. The encoded protein is CASSEGLGGSQPQHF.

The rearrangement links TRBV7-8 to TRBJ2-7, with D perhaps matching TRBD1 or TRBD2 (5 bases each). Per the germline V gene, CDR1 is SGHVS and CDR2 is FQNEAQ. The CDR3 runs 14 residues. V was trimmed by 4 bases and J by 0 bases, leaving 10 bases between them. The CDR3 sequence: CASSSGTSSYEQYF. The CDR3 DNA follows: TGTGCCAGCAGCTCAGGGACCTCCTCCTACGAGCAGTACTTC.

The rearrangement uses TRBV5-6 and TRBJ1-1; D gene unclear. The CDR3 loop spans 12 amino acids. The V end was cut by 2 bases, the J end by 11 bases, with 13 bases between. The germline V gene encodes CDR1 SGHDT and CDR2 YYEEEE. DNA for the CDR3: TGTGCCAGCAGCTTTGGTGCTAGGGTGGCTTTCTTT. This codes for CASSFGARVAFF.

This sequence joins TRBV9 and TRBJ2-7, with TRBD1 matching 9 bases. CDR1 and CDR2 (germline): SGDLS, YYNGEE. Unmatched junction bases numbered 11, after V lost 4 bases and J lost 3 bases. The CDR3 consists of 16 residues. As DNA, the CDR3 is TGTGCCAGCAGCCAAAGCCCAGACAGGGGGGGCTACGAGCAGTACTTC. Its translation is CASSQSPDRGGYEQYF.

This clone came up a few times. This chain links TRBV2 with TRBJ1-2, with a weak D call TRBD1 (6 bases). Germline CDR1 reads SNHLY; CDR2 reads FYNNEI. The CDR3 sequence is 17 residues long. Trimming removed 5 bases from V and 2 bases from J, with 21 bases in between. CDR3 bases: TGTGCCAGCAGTCCTTTTGAGACAGGAGAAGAGAACTATGGCTACACCTTC. Translating it yields CASSPFETGEENYGYTF.

The chain uses TRBV28 and TRBJ2-3; no definite D call. CDR1 is MDHEN, CDR2 SYDVKM, per germline. The CDR3 sequence is 14 residues long. V lost 9 bases and J lost 1, with 14 bases in between. The CDR3 loop is CASLRFFGTDTQYF. CDR3 sequence (DNA): TGTGCCAGTCTTCGGTTCTTCGGCACAGATACGCAGTATTTT.

This clone has a handful of counts. For the CDR3, the DNA is TGTGCCTGGAGTGTAATGGAAGAGACCCAGTACTTC. It translates to CAWSVMEETQYF. The rearrangement joins TRBV30 to TRBJ2-5; D ambiguous. Between the trimmed V and J ends, which lost 0 bases and 3 bases, there was a span of 5 bases. The germline V gene has CDR1 GTSNPN and CDR2 SVGIG (reference sequence). The CDR3 length is 12 residues.

The rearrangement links TRBV28 to TRBJ2-7; 7 positions match TRBD1. The J segment lost 7 bases and the V segment lost 1 base, leaving 10 bases of the junction unmatched. The CDR3 sequence is 15 residues long. Germline V lookup: CDR1 MDHEN, CDR2 SYDVKM. CDR3 protein: CASSLSVTGLWEQYF. Written as DNA, the CDR3 is TGTGCCAGCAGTTTATCCGTGACAGGGCTCTGGGAGCAGTACTTC.

The genes are TRBV6-5 and TRBJ2-3, with D uncertain. The V end lost 5 bases, the J end lost 0 bases, and 9 bases lay between the germline ends. This CDR3 contains 14 residues. Germline values: CDR1 MNHEY, CDR2 SVGAGI. The CDR3 DNA is TGTGCCAGCAGTCCCATCAGTAGCACAGATACGCAGTATTTT. This encodes CASSPISSTDTQYF.